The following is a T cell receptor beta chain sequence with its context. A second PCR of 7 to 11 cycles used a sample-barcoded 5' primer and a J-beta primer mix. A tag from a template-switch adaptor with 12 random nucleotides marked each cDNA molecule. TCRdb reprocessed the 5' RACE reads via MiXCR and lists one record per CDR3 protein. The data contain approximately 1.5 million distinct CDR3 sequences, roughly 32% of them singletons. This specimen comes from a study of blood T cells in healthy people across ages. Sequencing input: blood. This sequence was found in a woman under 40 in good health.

CDR3: CASSSAGTGAKYEQYF. The CDR3 DNA follows: TGTGCCAGCAGCTCCGCCGGGACAGGGGCCAAATACGAGCAGTACTTC. V is TRBV7-9 and J is TRBJ2-7; 10 bases map to TRBD1. CDR3 length: 16 amino acids. Losses at the gene ends were 4 bases for V and 4 bases for J; bases not matched to a gene: 10. CDR1 and CDR2 (germline): SEHNR, FQNEAQ (reference sequence).